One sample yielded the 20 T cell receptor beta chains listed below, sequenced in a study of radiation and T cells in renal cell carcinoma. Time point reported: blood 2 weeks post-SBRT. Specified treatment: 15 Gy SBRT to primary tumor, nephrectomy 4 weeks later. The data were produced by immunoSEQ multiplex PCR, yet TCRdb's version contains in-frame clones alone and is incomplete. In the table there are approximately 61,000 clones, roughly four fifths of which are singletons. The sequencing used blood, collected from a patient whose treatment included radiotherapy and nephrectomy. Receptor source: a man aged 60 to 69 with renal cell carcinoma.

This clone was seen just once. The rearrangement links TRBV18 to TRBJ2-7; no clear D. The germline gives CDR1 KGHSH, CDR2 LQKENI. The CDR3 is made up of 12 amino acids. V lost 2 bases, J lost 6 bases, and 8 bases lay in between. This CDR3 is CASSPGNGEQYV. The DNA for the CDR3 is TGTGCCAGCTCACCAGGGAACGGCGAGCAGTACGTC.

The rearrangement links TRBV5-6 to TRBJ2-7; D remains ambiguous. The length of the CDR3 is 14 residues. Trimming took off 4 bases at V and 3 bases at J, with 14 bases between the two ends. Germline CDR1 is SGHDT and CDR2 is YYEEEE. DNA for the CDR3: TGTGCCAGCAGCATTGGTGTAGGCAGCTACGAGCAGTACGTC. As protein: CASSIGVGSYEQYV.

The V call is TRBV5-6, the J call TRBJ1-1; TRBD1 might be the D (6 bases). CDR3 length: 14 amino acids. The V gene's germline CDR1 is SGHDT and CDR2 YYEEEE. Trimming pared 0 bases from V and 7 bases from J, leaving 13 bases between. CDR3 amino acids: CASSLVDGGGEAFF. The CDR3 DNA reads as TGTGCCAGCAGCTTGGTGGATGGGGGCGGTGAAGCTTTCTTT.

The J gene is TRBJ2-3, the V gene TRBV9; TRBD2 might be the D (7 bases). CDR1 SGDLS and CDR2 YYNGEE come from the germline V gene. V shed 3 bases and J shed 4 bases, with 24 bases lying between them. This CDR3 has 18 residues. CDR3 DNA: TGTGCCAGCAGCGCAGGAGGAGCGACTGGGGGGGCCGCAGATACGCAGTATTTT. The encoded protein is CASSAGGATGGAADTQYF.

The DNA of the CDR3 is TGTGCCAGCAGCTTAGATAACGGCCCCGCACGAGACGGCTACACCTTC. The encoded protein is CASSLDNGPARDGYTF. This chain links TRBV7-8 with TRBJ1-2; D not resolved. V lost 1 base and J lost 8, with 20 bases in between. Looked up from germline, CDR1 is SGHVS and CDR2 is FQNEAQ. The CDR3 runs 16 residues.

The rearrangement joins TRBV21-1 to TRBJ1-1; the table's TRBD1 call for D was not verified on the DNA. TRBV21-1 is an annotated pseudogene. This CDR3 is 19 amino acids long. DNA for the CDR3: TGTGCCAGCAGCAAGGGAACTGAGAGACAGGGAACCCCCTCTCTGGTAGCTTTCTTT. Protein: CASSKGTERQGTPSLVAFF.

The CDR3 reads CASRGGGSAFF. The CDR3 region has the DNA TGTGCCAGCAGGGGAGGTGGGAGCGCTTTCTTT. V is TRBV2 and J is TRBJ1-1, with D uncertain. V was trimmed by 6 bases and J by 11 bases, leaving 13 bases between them. CDR1 is SNHLY, CDR2 FYNNEI, per germline. The CDR3 is 11 amino acids.

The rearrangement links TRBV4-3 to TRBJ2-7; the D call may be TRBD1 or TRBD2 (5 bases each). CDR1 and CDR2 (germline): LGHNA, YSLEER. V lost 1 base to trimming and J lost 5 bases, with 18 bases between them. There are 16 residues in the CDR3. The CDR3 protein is CASSQGEWGNFDEQYF. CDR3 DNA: TGCGCCAGCAGCCAAGGGGAGTGGGGGAACTTCGACGAGCAGTACTTC.

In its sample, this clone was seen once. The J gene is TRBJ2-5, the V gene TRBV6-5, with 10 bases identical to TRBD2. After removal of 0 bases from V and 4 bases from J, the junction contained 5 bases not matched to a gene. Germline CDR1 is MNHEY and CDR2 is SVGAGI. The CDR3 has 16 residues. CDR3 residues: CASSYSVASGRETQYF. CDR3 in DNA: TGTGCCAGCAGTTACTCAGTGGCTAGCGGGAGAGAGACCCAGTACTTC.

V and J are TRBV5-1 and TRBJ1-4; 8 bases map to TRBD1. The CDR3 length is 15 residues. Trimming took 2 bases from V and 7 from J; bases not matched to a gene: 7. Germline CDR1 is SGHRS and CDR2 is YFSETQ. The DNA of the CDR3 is TGCGCCAGCAGCTTTACAGGGGGGAGGAGTGAAAAACTGTTTTTT. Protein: CASSFTGGRSEKLFF.

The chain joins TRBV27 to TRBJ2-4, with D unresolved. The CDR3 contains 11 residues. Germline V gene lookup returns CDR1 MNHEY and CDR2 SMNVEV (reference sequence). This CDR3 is CPPRSKNIQYF. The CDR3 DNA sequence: TGTCCTCCAAGGAGCAAAAACATTCAGTACTTC.

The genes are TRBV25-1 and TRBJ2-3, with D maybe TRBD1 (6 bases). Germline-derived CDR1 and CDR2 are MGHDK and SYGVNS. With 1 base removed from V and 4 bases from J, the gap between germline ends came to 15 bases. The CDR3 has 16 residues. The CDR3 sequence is CASSELSMAGADTQYF. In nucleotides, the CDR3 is TGTGCCAGCAGTGAATTAAGCATGGCAGGGGCAGATACGCAGTATTTT.

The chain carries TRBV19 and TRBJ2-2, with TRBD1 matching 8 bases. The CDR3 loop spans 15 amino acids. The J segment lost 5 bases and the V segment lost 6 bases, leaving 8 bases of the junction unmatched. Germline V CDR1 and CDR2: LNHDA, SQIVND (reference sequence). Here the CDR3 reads CASRRGQGGTGELFF. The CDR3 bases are TGTGCCAGTAGGAGAGGACAGGGCGGGACCGGGGAGCTGTTTTTT.

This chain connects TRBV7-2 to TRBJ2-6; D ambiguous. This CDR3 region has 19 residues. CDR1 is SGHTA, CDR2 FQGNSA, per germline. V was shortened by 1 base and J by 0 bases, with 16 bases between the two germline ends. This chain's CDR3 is CASSLGDFEDISGANVLTF. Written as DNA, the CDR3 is TGTGCCAGCAGCTTAGGGGATTTTGAGGATATCTCTGGGGCCAACGTCCTGACTTTC.

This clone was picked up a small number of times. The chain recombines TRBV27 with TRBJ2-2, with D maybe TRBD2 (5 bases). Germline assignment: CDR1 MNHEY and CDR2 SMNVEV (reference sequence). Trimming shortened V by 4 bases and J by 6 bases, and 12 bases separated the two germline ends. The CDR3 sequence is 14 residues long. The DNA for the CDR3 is TGTGCCAGCAGTTCCCCTACTAGTTCCGGGGAGCTGTTTTTT. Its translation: CASSSPTSSGELFF.

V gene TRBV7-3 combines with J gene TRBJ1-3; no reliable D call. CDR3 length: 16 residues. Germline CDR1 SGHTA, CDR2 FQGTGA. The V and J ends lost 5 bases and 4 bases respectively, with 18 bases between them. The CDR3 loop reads CASSHGPPGPGNTIYF. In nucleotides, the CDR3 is TGTGCCAGCAGCCACGGGCCCCCTGGGCCCGGAAACACCATATATTTT.

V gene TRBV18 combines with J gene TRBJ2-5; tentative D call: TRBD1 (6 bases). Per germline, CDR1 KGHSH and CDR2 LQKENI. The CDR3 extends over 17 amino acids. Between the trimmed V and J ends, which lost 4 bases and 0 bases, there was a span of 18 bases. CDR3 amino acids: CASSLSLGARYQETQYF. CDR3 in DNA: TGTGCCAGCTCACTCTCGTTGGGGGCACGGTACCAAGAGACCCAGTACTTC.

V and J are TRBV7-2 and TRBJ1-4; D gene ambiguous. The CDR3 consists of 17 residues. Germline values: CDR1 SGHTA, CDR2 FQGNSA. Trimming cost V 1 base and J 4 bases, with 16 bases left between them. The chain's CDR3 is CASSLEGTLGSNEKLFF. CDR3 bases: TGTGCCAGCAGCTTAGAGGGCACCCTGGGGAGTAATGAAAAACTGTTTTTT.

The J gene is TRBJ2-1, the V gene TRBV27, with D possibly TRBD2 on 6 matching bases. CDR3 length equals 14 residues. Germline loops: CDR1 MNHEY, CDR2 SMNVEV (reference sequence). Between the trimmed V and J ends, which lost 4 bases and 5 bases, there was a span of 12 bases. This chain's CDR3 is CASSWGSGDNEQFF. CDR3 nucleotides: TGTGCCAGCAGTTGGGGTAGCGGTGACAATGAGCAGTTCTTC.

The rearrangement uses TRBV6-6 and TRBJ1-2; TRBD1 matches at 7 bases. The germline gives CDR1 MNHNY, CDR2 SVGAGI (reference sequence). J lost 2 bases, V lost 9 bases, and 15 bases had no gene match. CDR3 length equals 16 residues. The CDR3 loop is CASENRAGGANYGYTF. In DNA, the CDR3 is TGTGCCAGTGAAAACCGGGCAGGGGGAGCCAACTATGGCTACACCTTC.